A selection of T cell receptor beta chains follows, all from one sample in a study of T cell changes during pregnancy in multiple sclerosis. Sequenced by immunoSEQ multiplex PCR; TCRdb stores in-frame clones only, minus some. The sample records 40,000 or so clones, 85% to 95% being singletons. Sequenced material: CD4+ T cells from peripheral blood mononuclear cells, taken in the third trimester of pregnancy. These TCRs come from a female donor in good health, enrolled as a control in a pregnancy study. Both conserved end residues are part of each CDR3. The order of the fields is V gene, J gene, clone size, D gene, CDR3 protein, CDR3 DNA. The D gene is left open where the match is weak. Not all rows give a size; the values are once, few, many and, for expanded clones, a class.

v_gene: TRBV28; j_gene: TRBJ2-7; abundance: once; d_gene: TRBD2; CDR3aa: CASSSPTSGTYEQYF; CDR3nt: TGTGCCAGCAGTAGTCCGACTAGCGGAACCTACGAGCAGTACTTC
v_gene: TRBV11-1; j_gene: TRBJ1-2; abundance: NA; d_gene: TRBD1; CDR3aa: CASSITDRGYGYTF; CDR3nt: TGTGCCAGCAGCATTACGGACAGGGGTTATGGCTACACCTTC
v_gene: TRBV10-2; j_gene: TRBJ2-5; abundance: NA; d_gene: NA; CDR3aa: CASSLRGKETQYF; CDR3nt: TGCGCCAGCAGTCTCCGGGGAAAAGAGACCCAGTACTTC
v_gene: TRBV5-1; j_gene: TRBJ1-2; abundance: NA; d_gene: TRBD1; CDR3aa: CASSWFGTGTYGYTF; CDR3nt: TGCGCCAGCAGCTGGTTCGGGACAGGGACCTATGGCTACACCTTC
v_gene: TRBV18; j_gene: TRBJ2-1; abundance: NA; d_gene: NA; CDR3aa: CASSPPNSNEQFF; CDR3nt: TGTGCCAGCTCACCACCGAACAGCAATGAGCAGTTCTTC
v_gene: TRBV21-1; j_gene: TRBJ1-5; abundance: NA; d_gene: NA; CDR3aa: CASSTRPGTGSNQPQHF; CDR3nt: TGTGCCAGCAGCACCCGTCCCGGGACAGGGAGCAATCAGCCCCAGCATTTT
v_gene: TRBV5-1; j_gene: TRBJ2-1; abundance: NA; d_gene: NA; CDR3aa: CASSLTDYSASYNEQFF; CDR3nt: TGCGCCAGCAGCCTAACGGACTATTCAGCTTCTTACAATGAGCAGTTCTTC
v_gene: TRBV4-1; j_gene: TRBJ1-1; abundance: NA; d_gene: NA; CDR3aa: CASSQGQGPNTEAFF; CDR3nt: TGCGCCAGCAGCCAAGGCCAGGGGCCGAACACTGAAGCTTTCTTT
v_gene: TRBV2; j_gene: TRBJ2-7; abundance: NA; d_gene: NA; CDR3aa: CASGNKDSHEQYF; CDR3nt: TGTGCCAGTGGAAACAAGGATAGCCACGAGCAGTACTTC
v_gene: TRBV7-9; j_gene: TRBJ2-3; abundance: NA; d_gene: TRBD2; CDR3aa: CASRLAGGRTDTQYF; CDR3nt: TGTGCCAGCAGATTAGCGGGGGGAAGGACAGATACGCAGTATTTT
v_gene: TRBV23-1; j_gene: TRBJ2-1; abundance: NA; d_gene: NA; CDR3aa: CASSQSEGTPNEQFF; CDR3nt: TGCGCCAGCAGTCAATCTGAGGGAACCCCCAATGAGCAGTTCTTC
v_gene: TRBV4-1; j_gene: TRBJ2-1; abundance: NA; d_gene: TRBD2; CDR3aa: CASSHMGLASYNEQFF; CDR3nt: TGCGCCAGCAGCCACATGGGACTAGCGTCCTACAATGAGCAGTTCTTC
v_gene: TRBV29-1; j_gene: TRBJ2-1; abundance: once; d_gene: TRBD2; CDR3aa: CSVEGLGTSGSYNEQFF; CDR3nt: TGCAGCGTTGAAGGGTTAGGGACTAGCGGGAGTTACAATGAGCAGTTCTTC
v_gene: TRBV5-1; j_gene: TRBJ2-3; abundance: NA; d_gene: TRBD2; CDR3aa: CASSIEASGDTQYF; CDR3nt: TGCGCCAGCAGCATCGAGGCTAGCGGAGATACGCAGTATTTT
v_gene: TRBV7-8; j_gene: TRBJ1-5; abundance: NA; d_gene: NA; CDR3aa: CASSLSRGSNQPQHF; CDR3nt: TGTGCCAGCAGCTTGTCCCGGGGGAGCAATCAGCCCCAGCATTTT
v_gene: TRBV28; j_gene: TRBJ1-4; abundance: NA; d_gene: NA; CDR3aa: CASSFPGATNEKLFF; CDR3nt: TGTGCCAGCAGTTTCCCGGGGGCAACTAATGAAAAACTGTTTTTT
v_gene: TRBV6-1; j_gene: TRBJ1-2; abundance: NA; d_gene: TRBD1; CDR3aa: CAGSVGGAYGYTF; CDR3nt: TGTGCCGGCAGTGTAGGGGGCGCGTATGGCTACACCTTC
v_gene: TRBV6-1; j_gene: TRBJ2-7; abundance: NA; d_gene: NA; CDR3aa: CASSEGGTPSYEQYF; CDR3nt: TGTGCCAGCAGTGAAGGGGGGACACCTTCCTACGAGCAGTACTTC
v_gene: TRBV4-2; j_gene: TRBJ2-7; abundance: NA; d_gene: NA; CDR3aa: CASSQVASATYEQYF; CDR3nt: TGTGCCAGCAGCCAAGTCGCTAGCGCCACCTACGAGCAGTACTTC
v_gene: TRBV9; j_gene: TRBJ2-1; abundance: NA; d_gene: TRBD2; CDR3aa: CASSVAGSGSYNEQFF; CDR3nt: TGTGCCAGCAGCGTAGCTGGTAGCGGGTCCTACAATGAGCAGTTCTTC
v_gene: TRBV4-1; j_gene: TRBJ2-1; abundance: NA; d_gene: NA; CDR3aa: CASSQDSQGSYNEQFF; CDR3nt: TGCGCCAGCAGCCAAGATTCCCAGGGCTCCTACAATGAGCAGTTCTTC
v_gene: TRBV21-1; j_gene: TRBJ2-7; abundance: NA; d_gene: NA; CDR3aa: CASRLGTVSLYEQYF; CDR3nt: TGTGCCAGCAGGCTCGGAACAGTCTCCCTCTACGAGCAGTACTTC
v_gene: TRBV21-1; j_gene: TRBJ1-2; abundance: NA; d_gene: NA; CDR3aa: CASSEDRMSYGYTF; CDR3nt: TGTGCCAGCAGCGAAGACAGGATGAGCTATGGCTACACCTTC
v_gene: TRBV15; j_gene: TRBJ1-1; abundance: NA; d_gene: NA; CDR3aa: CATSRELRLTGGGFF; CDR3nt: TGTGCCACCAGCAGAGAATTGCGGCTGACTGGCGGCGGTTTCTTT
v_gene: TRBV11-3; j_gene: TRBJ2-3; abundance: NA; d_gene: NA; CDR3aa: CASSLSLADTQYF; CDR3nt: TGTGCCAGCAGCCTAAGCCTAGCGGATACGCAGTATTTT
v_gene: TRBV5-4; j_gene: TRBJ2-3; abundance: NA; d_gene: NA; CDR3aa: CASSSPQGFGTDTQYF; CDR3nt: TGTGCCAGCAGCTCCCCTCAGGGATTCGGCACAGATACGCAGTATTTT
v_gene: TRBV7-9; j_gene: TRBJ2-7; abundance: NA; d_gene: NA; CDR3aa: CASSSRHEGGRYEQYF; CDR3nt: TGTGCCAGCAGCTCACGCCACGAGGGCGGCCGCTACGAGCAGTACTTC
v_gene: TRBV27; j_gene: TRBJ1-2; abundance: NA; d_gene: NA; CDR3aa: CASSPQGDGYTF; CDR3nt: TGTGCCAGCAGTCCCCAGGGCGATGGCTACACCTTC
v_gene: TRBV12-5; j_gene: TRBJ2-2; abundance: NA; d_gene: NA; CDR3aa: CASGPRGDGELFF; CDR3nt: TGTGCTAGTGGCCCCAGGGGTGACGGGGAGCTGTTTTTT
v_gene: TRBV11-2; j_gene: TRBJ2-7; abundance: NA; d_gene: NA; CDR3aa: CASSLDWTASYEQYF; CDR3nt: TGTGCCAGCAGCTTAGATTGGACAGCCTCCTACGAGCAGTACTTC
v_gene: TRBV27; j_gene: TRBJ2-1; abundance: once; d_gene: TRBD2; CDR3aa: CASSKGLAGVYNEQFF; CDR3nt: TGTGCCAGCAGTAAGGGACTAGCGGGAGTATACAATGAGCAGTTCTTC
v_gene: TRBV5-1; j_gene: TRBJ2-1; abundance: NA; d_gene: TRBD2; CDR3aa: CASSFSGGAHNEQFF; CDR3nt: TGCGCCAGCAGCTTTAGCGGGGGGGCCCACAATGAGCAGTTCTTC
v_gene: TRBV19; j_gene: TRBJ2-1; abundance: NA; d_gene: TRBD2; CDR3aa: CASSMSSGGLNNEQFF; CDR3nt: TGTGCCAGTAGTATGTCTAGCGGGGGGTTAAACAATGAGCAGTTCTTC
v_gene: TRBV7-9; j_gene: TRBJ2-1; abundance: NA; d_gene: NA; CDR3aa: CASSLRRSWTKEANEQFF; CDR3nt: TGTGCCAGCAGCTTAAGGCGAAGTTGGACCAAGGAGGCCAATGAGCAGTTCTTC
v_gene: TRBV2; j_gene: TRBJ2-3; abundance: NA; d_gene: TRBD2; CDR3aa: CASSVRLAGGPSTDTQYF; CDR3nt: TGTGCCAGCAGTGTCAGACTAGCGGGAGGGCCCAGCACAGATACGCAGTATTTT
v_gene: TRBV6-5; j_gene: TRBJ2-1; abundance: NA; d_gene: NA; CDR3aa: CASSPFRSYNEQFF; CDR3nt: TGTGCCAGCAGCCCGTTCCGCTCCTACAATGAGCAGTTCTTC
v_gene: TRBV5-1; j_gene: TRBJ2-1; abundance: NA; d_gene: NA; CDR3aa: CASSRGLPNEQFF; CDR3nt: TGCGCCAGCAGCCGGGGACTTCCGAATGAGCAGTTCTTC
v_gene: TRBV4-1; j_gene: TRBJ2-5; abundance: NA; d_gene: NA; CDR3aa: CASSQVQSQETQYF; CDR3nt: TGCGCCAGCAGCCAAGTACAGTCACAAGAGACCCAGTACTTC
v_gene: TRBV6-4; j_gene: TRBJ2-5; abundance: NA; d_gene: TRBD1; CDR3aa: CASSDSDRGRRETQYF; CDR3nt: TGTGCCAGCAGTGACTCGGACAGGGGGCGTCGGGAGACCCAGTACTTC
v_gene: TRBV6-1; j_gene: TRBJ1-2; abundance: NA; d_gene: TRBD1; CDR3aa: CASSDRDRAGGYTF; CDR3nt: TGTGCCAGCAGTGACCGGGACAGGGCTGGTGGCTACACCTTC
v_gene: TRBV7-7; j_gene: TRBJ2-5; abundance: NA; d_gene: TRBD2; CDR3aa: CASSPSGLAGRETQYF; CDR3nt: TGTGCTAGCAGCCCCTCGGGACTAGCGGGACGCGAGACCCAGTACTTC
v_gene: TRBV5-1; j_gene: TRBJ1-2; abundance: once; d_gene: TRBD1; CDR3aa: CASSFAGGSGYGYTF; CDR3nt: TGCGCCAGCAGCTTCGCAGGGGGCTCTGGCTATGGCTACACCTTC
v_gene: TRBV9; j_gene: TRBJ2-7; abundance: once; d_gene: NA; CDR3aa: CASSHGTRYEQYF; CDR3nt: TGTGCCAGCAGCCATGGGACACGCTACGAGCAGTACTTC
v_gene: TRBV5-1; j_gene: TRBJ2-2; abundance: NA; d_gene: TRBD1; CDR3aa: CASSPGDRNTGELFF; CDR3nt: TGCGCCAGCAGCCCCGGGGACAGGAACACCGGGGAGCTGTTTTTT
v_gene: TRBV6-6; j_gene: TRBJ1-2; abundance: NA; d_gene: NA; CDR3aa: CASSTTSYGYTF; CDR3nt: TGTGCCAGCAGTACAACGTCCTATGGCTACACCTTC
v_gene: TRBV18; j_gene: TRBJ1-2; abundance: few; d_gene: TRBD1; CDR3aa: CASSQTGGDYGYTF; CDR3nt: TGTGCCAGCTCACAAACAGGGGGCGACTATGGCTACACCTTC
v_gene: TRBV6-1; j_gene: TRBJ1-4; abundance: NA; d_gene: NA; CDR3aa: CASSEVGRGSEKLFF; CDR3nt: TGTGCCAGCAGTGAGGTTGGGAGAGGGAGCGAAAAACTGTTTTTT
v_gene: TRBV29-1; j_gene: TRBJ2-7; abundance: NA; d_gene: TRBD2; CDR3aa: CSVEQREPYEQYF; CDR3nt: TGCAGCGTTGAACAGCGGGAGCCCTACGAGCAGTACTTC
v_gene: TRBV7-2; j_gene: TRBJ2-1; abundance: NA; d_gene: NA; CDR3aa: CASSLYREYNEQFF; CDR3nt: TGTGCCAGCAGCTTATACCGGGAGTACAATGAGCAGTTCTTC
v_gene: TRBV30; j_gene: TRBJ1-2; abundance: NA; d_gene: TRBD1; CDR3aa: CAWVSGTAFLYGYTF; CDR3nt: TGTGCCTGGGTATCCGGGACAGCCTTTCTCTATGGCTACACCTTC
v_gene: TRBV29-1; j_gene: TRBJ2-3; abundance: NA; d_gene: TRBD1; CDR3aa: CSAPGGQGHDSTDTQYF; CDR3nt: TGCAGCGCCCCGGGGGGACAGGGTCATGATTCGACAGATACGCAGTATTTT
v_gene: TRBV7-8; j_gene: TRBJ1-5; abundance: NA; d_gene: TRBD1; CDR3aa: CASSLRGQLNQPQHF; CDR3nt: TGTGCCAGCAGCTTAAGGGGACAGCTCAATCAGCCCCAGCATTTT
v_gene: TRBV7-9; j_gene: TRBJ1-1; abundance: NA; d_gene: NA; CDR3aa: CASSTNRVTLPMNTEAFF; CDR3nt: TGTGCCAGCAGCACCAACAGGGTTACCCTGCCCATGAACACTGAAGCTTTCTTT
v_gene: TRBV18; j_gene: TRBJ1-2; abundance: NA; d_gene: TRBD1; CDR3aa: CASSNPGQSYGYTF; CDR3nt: TGTGCCAGCTCTAACCCGGGACAGAGTTATGGCTACACCTTC